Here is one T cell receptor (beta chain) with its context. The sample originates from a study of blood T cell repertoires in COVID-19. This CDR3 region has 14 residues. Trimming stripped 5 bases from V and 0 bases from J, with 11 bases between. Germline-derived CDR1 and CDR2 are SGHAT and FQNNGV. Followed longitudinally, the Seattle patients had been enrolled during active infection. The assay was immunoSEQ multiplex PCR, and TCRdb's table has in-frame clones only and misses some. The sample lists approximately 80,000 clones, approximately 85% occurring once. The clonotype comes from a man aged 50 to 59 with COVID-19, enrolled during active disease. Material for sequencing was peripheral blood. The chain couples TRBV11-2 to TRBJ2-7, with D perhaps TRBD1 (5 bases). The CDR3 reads CASSPDIFSYEQYF. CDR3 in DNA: TGTGCCAGCAGCCCGGACATTTTCTCCTACGAGCAGTACTTC.